The clone carrying this T cell receptor (beta chain) occurred many times. What it binds is not known. The data belong to a study of T cells in Graves' hyperthyroidism and ophthalmopathy. Not enrolled were patients with uncontrolled infection, other autoimmune disease, pregnancy or lactation. Amplified regions were TCR beta CDR3 sequences from RNA transcripts. Initially, a first-round RT-PCR of the TCR CDR3 employed the HTBI primer set. TCRdb fed the multiplex PCR reads into MiXCR, producing one record per CDR3 protein. The sample holds 450,000 to 700,000 distinct CDR3 sequences, approximately 44% seen once. Overall study results and limits: Most thyroid clonotypes expanded above 0.001 were also detected in blood. Ophthalmopathy and stable hyperthyroidism were separated by a 13 V-J model. Ophthalmopathy was model-predicted a median about six months pre-onset.

The sample consisted of peripheral blood or thyroid tissue (not recorded which). The receptor's source is an adult woman with Graves' disease, either hyperthyroidism or ophthalmopathy (not recorded which).

CDR3 amino acids: CASSLGGVSKAFF. CDR3 in DNA: TGCGCCAGCAGCTTGGGGGGGGTTTCAAAGGCTTTCTTT. The chain employs TRBV5-1 and TRBJ1-1; D possibly corresponds to TRBD1 (5 bases). This CDR3 is 13 amino acids long. Trimming cost V 0 bases and J 11 bases, with 14 bases left between them. Germline CDR1 SGHRS, CDR2 YFSETQ.